The T cell receptor (beta chain) under discussion was sequenced for a study of shared clonotypes between healthy human individuals. Study-wide results and limits: On the whole, naive subsets had larger estimated richness than memory subsets had.

The CDR3 totals 16 residues. Trimming left V 4 bases short and J 7 bases short, with 20 bases between. CDR1 is SGHDT, CDR2 YYEEEE, per germline. Genomic DNA from each subset was divided evenly over several immunoSEQ plates. The table came from immunoSEQ multiplex PCR; TCRdb's copy has only in-frame clones and leaves some out. The sample records around 550,000 clones, about 96% being singletons. With regard to this clone: What it recognizes is unknown.

Healthy adults negative for HIV, lacking recent acute infections or vaccinations, served as donors. Negatively enriched CD4+ T cells were divided by CD45RA into naive and memory. The receptor's source is a woman aged 25-40 years in good health. This chain joins TRBV5-6 and TRBJ1-4, with D possibly being TRBD1 (5 bases). Material: naive CD4+ T cells sorted from blood. Regarding subset: CD45RA+ positively selected. The CDR3 sequence: CASSPYGGRFSEKLFF. Written as DNA, the CDR3 is TGTGCCAGCAGCCCCTACGGGGGGAGGTTTAGTGAAAAACTGTTTTTT.